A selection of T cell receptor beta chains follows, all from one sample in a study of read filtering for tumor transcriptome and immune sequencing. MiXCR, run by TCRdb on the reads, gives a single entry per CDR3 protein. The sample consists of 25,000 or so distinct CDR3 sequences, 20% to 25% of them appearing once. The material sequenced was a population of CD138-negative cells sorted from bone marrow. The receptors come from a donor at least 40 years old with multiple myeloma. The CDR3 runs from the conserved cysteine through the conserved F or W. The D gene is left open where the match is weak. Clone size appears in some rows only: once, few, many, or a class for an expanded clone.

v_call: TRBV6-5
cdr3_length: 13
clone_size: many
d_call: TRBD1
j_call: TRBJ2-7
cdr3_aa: CAAQGQGTYEQYF
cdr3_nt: TGTGCCGCCCAGGGACAGGGCACCTACGAGCAGTACTTC

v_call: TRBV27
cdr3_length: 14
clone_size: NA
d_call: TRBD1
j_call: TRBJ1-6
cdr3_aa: CASRTGTAAKPLHF
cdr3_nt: TGTGCCAGTAGGACCGGGACAGCCGCAAAACCCCTCCACTTT

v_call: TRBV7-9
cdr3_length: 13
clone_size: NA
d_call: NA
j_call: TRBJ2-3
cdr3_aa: CASSRQTTDTQYF
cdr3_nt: TGTGCCAGCAGCCGACAGACCACAGATACGCAGTATTTT

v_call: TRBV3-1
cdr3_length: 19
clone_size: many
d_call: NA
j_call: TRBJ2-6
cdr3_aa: CASSQDRRANYPGANVLTF
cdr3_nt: TGTGCCAGCAGCCAAGATCGCAGGGCCAACTACCCTGGGGCCAACGTCCTGACTTTC

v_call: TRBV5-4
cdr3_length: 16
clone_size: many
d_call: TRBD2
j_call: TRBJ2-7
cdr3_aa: CASSLGSGTLSYEQYF
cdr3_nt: TGTGCCAGCAGCTTGGGTAGCGGGACCCTCTCCTACGAGCAGTACTTC

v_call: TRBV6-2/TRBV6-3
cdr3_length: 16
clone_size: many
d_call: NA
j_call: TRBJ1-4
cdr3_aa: CASSIPNRDNDEKLFF
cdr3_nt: TGTGCCAGCAGTATCCCGAACAGGGATAATGATGAAAAACTGTTTTTT

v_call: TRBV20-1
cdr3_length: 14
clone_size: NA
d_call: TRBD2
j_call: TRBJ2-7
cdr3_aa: CSAIAASGVCEQYF
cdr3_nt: TGCAGTGCTATTGCGGCTAGCGGGGTCTGCGAGCAGTACTTC

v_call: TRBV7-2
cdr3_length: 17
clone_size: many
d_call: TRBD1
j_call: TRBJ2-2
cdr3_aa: CASSLAGTGANTGELFF
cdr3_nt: TGTGCCAGCAGCTTAGCGGGGACAGGGGCGAACACCGGGGAGCTGTTTTTT

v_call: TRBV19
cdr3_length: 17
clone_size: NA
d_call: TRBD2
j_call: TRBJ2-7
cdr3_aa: CASSIVSGTSGTYGQYF
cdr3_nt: TGTGCCAGTAGTATAGTCTCTGGGACTAGCGGGACTTACGGGCAGTACTTC

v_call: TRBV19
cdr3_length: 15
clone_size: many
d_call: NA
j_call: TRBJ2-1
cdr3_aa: CASSPRTSSYNEQFF
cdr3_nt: TGTGCCAGTAGTCCGAGGACGTCGTCCTACAATGAGCAGTTCTTC

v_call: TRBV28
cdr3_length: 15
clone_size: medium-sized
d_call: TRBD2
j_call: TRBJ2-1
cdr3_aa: CASSFAGGRGNEQFF
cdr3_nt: TGTGCCAGCAGTTTTGCGGGAGGGAGGGGCAATGAGCAGTTCTTC

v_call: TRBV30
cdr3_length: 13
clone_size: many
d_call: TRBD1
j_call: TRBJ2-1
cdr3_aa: CAWDRENYNEQFF
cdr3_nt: TGTGCCTGGGACAGGGAGAACTACAATGAGCAGTTCTTC

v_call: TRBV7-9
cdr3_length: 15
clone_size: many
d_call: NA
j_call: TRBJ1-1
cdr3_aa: CASSLGTSGHTEAFF
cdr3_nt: TGTGCCAGCAGCTTAGGGACTTCTGGACACACTGAAGCTTTCTTT

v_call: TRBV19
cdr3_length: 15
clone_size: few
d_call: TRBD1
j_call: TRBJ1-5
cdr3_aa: CASSIQDRGDQPQHF
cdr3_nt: TGTGCCAGTAGTATCCAGGACAGGGGGGATCAGCCCCAGCATTTT

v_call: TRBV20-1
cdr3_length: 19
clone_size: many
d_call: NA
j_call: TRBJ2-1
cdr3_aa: CSARDAAVGKASSYNEQFF
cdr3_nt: TGCAGTGCTAGAGATGCGGCGGTAGGCAAGGCGAGTTCCTACAATGAGCAGTTCTTC

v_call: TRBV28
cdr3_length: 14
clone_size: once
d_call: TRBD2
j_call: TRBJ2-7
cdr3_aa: CAAGETSGFYEQYF
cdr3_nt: TGTGCCGCAGGGGAGACTAGCGGCTTCTACGAGCAGTACTTC

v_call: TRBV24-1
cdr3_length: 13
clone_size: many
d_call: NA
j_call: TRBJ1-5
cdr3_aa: CATSDTGNQPQHF
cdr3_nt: TGTGCCACCAGTGATACCGGAAATCAGCCCCAGCATTTT

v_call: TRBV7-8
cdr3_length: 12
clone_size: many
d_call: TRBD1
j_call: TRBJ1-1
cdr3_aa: CASRPGQGQAFF
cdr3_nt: TGTGCCAGCAGACCGGGACAGGGGCAAGCTTTCTTT

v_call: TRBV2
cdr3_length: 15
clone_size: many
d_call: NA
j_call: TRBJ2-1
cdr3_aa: CASKRTGLTYNEQFF
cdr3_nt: TGTGCCAGCAAGAGGACGGGACTTACCTACAATGAGCAGTTCTTC

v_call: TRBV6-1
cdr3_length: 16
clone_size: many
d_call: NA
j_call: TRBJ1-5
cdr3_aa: CASSEEAAHSNQPQHF
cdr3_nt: TGTGCCAGCAGTGAAGAGGCAGCGCATAGCAATCAGCCCCAGCATTTT